Below are 5 T cell receptor beta chains sequenced from a single sample in a study of blood T cells in healthy people across ages. Alongside a J-beta primer mix, a sample-barcoded 5' primer served in a second PCR lasting roughly 7 to 11 cycles. TCRdb independently ran MiXCR on the 5' RACE reads; one entry per CDR3 protein. In the table there are 550,000 to 650,000 distinct CDR3 sequences, over 25% of which are singletons. These same data were also listed under a study on T cells of mothers and their children.

The sequencing input was blood. The receptor source for this set is a boy under 10 years old in good health.

This clonotype was observed a handful of times. This chain joins TRBV12-3 or TRBV12-4 and TRBJ2-5, with D perhaps given as TRBD1 or TRBD2 (5 bases each). Judging by the DNA end, TRBJ2-7 fits better; the J call may be wrong. The CDR3 sequence is 15 residues long. This chain's CDR3 is CASSLPMRGIYEQYF. As DNA, the CDR3 is TGTGCCAGCAGTTTACCCATGAGGGGCATCTACGAGCAGTACTTC.

This clonotype came up a few times. The gene calls are TRBV20-1 and TRBJ2-3, with a tentative D call TRBD2 (6 bases). V was clipped by 0 bases and J by 0 bases, with 10 bases between them. The germline CDR1 and CDR2 sequences are DFQATT and SNEGSKA (reference sequence). The CDR3 loop spans 15 amino acids. CDR3 DNA: TGCAGTGCTAGAGATTGGAGGGAGAGCACAGATACGCAGTATTTT. Translation: CSARDWRESTDTQYF.

This clonotype was found a few times. The chain uses TRBV2 and TRBJ2-1, with TRBD2 matching 7 bases. Trimming at V came to 6 bases and at J to 3 bases, leaving 2 bases not matched to a gene. This CDR3 spans 13 amino acids. Germline V gives CDR1 SNHLY, CDR2 FYNNEI. In DNA form, the CDR3 reads TGTGCCAGCAGGGGACTACTCTACAATGAGCAGTTCTTC. This codes for CASRGLLYNEQFF.

The chain is built from TRBV4-2 and TRBJ2-1, with 13 bases matching TRBD2. This CDR3 contains 17 residues. V dropped 4 bases and J dropped 0; count of bases not matched to a gene: 3. CDR1 and CDR2 (germline): LGHNA, YNFKEQ. As DNA, the CDR3 is TGTGCCAGCAGCCGGACTAGCGGGGGCAACTCCTACAATGAGCAGTTCTTC. This codes for CASSRTSGGNSYNEQFF.

This clonotype was seen ten or more times. The chain is built from TRBV3-1 and TRBJ2-1; D unclear. This CDR3 is built from 15 residues. Germline CDR1 and CDR2: LGHDT and YNNKEL (reference sequence). The ends were cut back, 0 bases at V and 8 bases at J, with 14 bases in the middle. CDR3 sequence: CASSQEGYYRHEQFF. The CDR3 DNA follows: TGTGCCAGCAGCCAAGAGGGGTATTATCGACATGAGCAGTTCTTC.